Listed here are 26 T cell receptor beta chains from one sample, sequenced in a study of blood T cell repertoires in COVID-19 (TCRdb year 2020). Library preparation employed the immunoSEQ multiplex PCR assay. This is the immuneACCESS table as TCRdb keeps it, with only in-frame sequences that have V and J called. A part of the clones is gone; compared with another copy, unresolved V genes explain less than half, and the rest is unexplained. Here the sample has under 150,000 clones; over 80% occur a single time. 5.5% to 7.5% of the sample belongs to the ten largest clones. The sample comprised PBMCs or T cells enriched from blood (not recorded which). These receptors originate from a woman aged 45-60 years who had been exposed to COVID-19.

This rearrangement joins TRBV6-5 to TRBJ1-1; D unresolved. Germline assignment: CDR1 MNHEY and CDR2 SVGAGI. With 1 base removed from V and 4 bases from J, the gap between germline ends came to 13 bases. The CDR3 is 15 residues long. CDR3 residues: CASSYFGIQRTEAFF. In DNA, the CDR3 is TGTGCCAGCAGTTACTTCGGGATACAGCGCACTGAAGCTTTCTTT.

CDR3 sequence reads: CASSGRRTGRGYTF. The CDR3 DNA follows: TGTGCCAGCAGCGGACGGAGGACAGGTAGAGGCTACACCTTC. The chain carries TRBV7-9 and TRBJ1-2, with TRBD1 matching over 7 bases. This CDR3 has 14 amino acids. V dropped 5 bases and J dropped 8; count of bases not matched to a gene: 11. CDR1 is SEHNR and CDR2 is FQNEAQ in the germline V gene (reference sequence).

The rearrangement uses TRBV9 and TRBJ2-1; 15 bases line up with TRBD2. The CDR3 is 16 amino acids. The V segment lost 0 bases and the J segment 9 bases; nucleotides outside the gene matches: 4. The germline V gene has CDR1 SGDLS and CDR2 YYNGEE. CDR3 protein: CASSVGTSGRASEQFF. DNA of the CDR3: TGTGCCAGCAGCGTAGGGACTAGCGGGAGGGCCAGTGAGCAGTTCTTC.

The chain uses TRBV19 and TRBJ1-5; 8 bases are shared with TRBD1. The V and J ends lost 8 bases and 5 bases, in that order; junction bases with no gene match: 11. Germline values: CDR1 LNHDA, CDR2 SQIVND (reference sequence). This CDR3 has 15 amino acids. CDR3 in DNA: TGTGCCAGTTCCCTAGGGACAGGTACTTATCAGCCCCAGCATTTT. It codes for CASSLGTGTYQPQHF.

The chain joins TRBV7-9 to TRBJ1-6; no firm D call. V dropped 5 bases and J dropped 4 bases, with 9 bases sitting between them. The length of the CDR3 is 14 residues. Germline CDR1 and CDR2: SEHNR and FQNEAQ (reference sequence). The CDR3 reads CASSPPGYNSPLHF. CDR3 nucleotide sequence: TGTGCCAGCAGCCCACCAGGATATAATTCACCCCTCCACTTT.

With respect to this clone: One end of the junction varies from germline; a read error may be responsible. The J gene is TRBJ1-6, the V gene TRBV19; 12 bases fit TRBD1. The CDR3 length is 18 residues. CDR1 LNHDA and CDR2 SQIVND come from the germline V gene (reference sequence). The CDR3 DNA is TGTGCCAGTAGTCGAGGGAGTGGGACAGGGGGCTATACTTCACCCCTCCACTTT. Protein: CASSRGSGTGGYTSPLHF.

The rearrangement uses TRBV6-2 or TRBV6-3 and TRBJ1-3; D remains ambiguous. This CDR3 spans 12 amino acids. V lost 2 bases to trimming and J lost 3 bases, with 2 bases between them. Looked up from germline, CDR1 is MNHEY and CDR2 is SVGEGT. CDR3 sequence: CASSYLGNTIYF. The CDR3 DNA is TGTGCCAGCAGTTACCTTGGAAACACCATATATTTT.

The chain carries TRBV4-3 and TRBJ1-4, with D tentatively TRBD1 (6 bases). Trimming cost V 2 bases and J 4 bases, with 14 bases left between them. Per germline, CDR1 LGHNA and CDR2 YSLEER. This CDR3 comprises 16 residues. The CDR3 DNA reads as TGCGCCAGCAGCCAACTACGACAGGCCTATAATGAAAAACTGTTTTTT. Translation gives CASSQLRQAYNEKLFF.

Note on this clone: This CDR3 is also generated by other DNA sequences in the sample. The chain uses TRBV19 and TRBJ1-6; the D gene is possibly TRBD1 (6 bases). Germline lookup yields CDR1 LNHDA and CDR2 SQIVND (reference sequence). Trimming removed 6 bases at V and 7 bases at J, with 10 bases between. The CDR3 consists of 13 residues. The CDR3 nucleotides are TGTGCCAGTAGCGATACAGGGAATTCACCCCTCCACTTT. Translation: CASSDTGNSPLHF.

The chain carries TRBV5-1 and TRBJ2-3; 7 nucleotides agree with TRBD1. CDR3 size: 20 residues. V trimming: 4 bases; J trimming: 0 bases; junction bases outside the gene matches: 20. Germline-derived CDR1 and CDR2 are SGHRS and YFSETQ. This CDR3 is CASSPSLRHRGNPSTDTQYF. The CDR3 coding sequence is TGCGCCAGCAGCCCGTCCCTTCGCCACAGGGGAAATCCTAGCACAGATACGCAGTATTTT.

The chain uses TRBV19 and TRBJ1-3; D unresolved. The ends were cut back, 4 bases at V and 1 base at J, with 8 bases in the middle. The germline V gene has CDR1 LNHDA and CDR2 SQIVND (reference sequence). The CDR3 consists of 14 residues. The CDR3 is CASSSSVSGNTIYF. The CDR3 nucleotides read TGTGCCAGTAGTAGCAGTGTTTCTGGAAACACCATATATTTT.

The chain links TRBV3-1 (or the pseudogene TRBV3-2) to TRBJ2-7; possible D gene TRBD1, 5 bases. Germline-derived CDR1 and CDR2 are LGHDT and YNNKEL (reference sequence). Trimming left V 3 bases short and J 7 bases short, with 13 bases between. The CDR3 runs 13 residues. The CDR3 loop reads CASSQDTFTEQYF. The CDR3 DNA reads as TGTGCCAGCAGCCAGGACACTTTTACAGAGCAGTACTTC.

The sample holds one count of this clone. The V call is TRBV7-9, the J call TRBJ1-5; D ambiguous. This CDR3 spans 15 amino acids. Germline V gene data show CDR1 as SEHNR and CDR2 as FQNEAQ (reference sequence). The V end was cut by 5 bases, the J end by 0 bases, with 11 bases between. Written as DNA, the CDR3 is TGTGCCAGCAGCCCCCCGGGAAATAGCAATCAGCCCCAGCATTTT. It encodes CASSPPGNSNQPQHF. Full variable domain (outside the CDR3, taken from reference TRBV7-9 and TRBJ1-5): DTGVSQNPRHKITKRGQNVTFRCDPISEHNRLYWYRQTLGQGPEFLTYFQNEAQLEKSRLLSDRFSAERPKGSFSTLEIQRTEQGDSAMYLCASSPPGNSNQPQHFGDGTRLSIL.

DNA for the CDR3: TGTGCCAGCAGTGAAAAAAGGGGAATTGCCGGCTACACCTTC. Translating it yields CASSEKRGIAGYTF. V and J are TRBV6-1 and TRBJ1-2; a weak D match, TRBD1 (5 bases). There are 14 residues in the CDR3. The germline CDR1 and CDR2 sequences are MNHNS and SASEGT. Deletions cut 2 bases from V and 8 bases from J, with 15 bases between.

This sequence joins TRBV18 and TRBJ2-6, with TRBD2 as a possible D gene (6 bases). CDR3 length: 16 residues. V gave up 1 base and J gave up 4 bases, with 11 bases separating them. Germline V gene sequence: CDR1 KGHSH, CDR2 LQKENI. CDR3 in amino acids: CASSPRDFQGANVLTF. DNA for the CDR3: TGTGCCAGCTCACCACGGGACTTCCAGGGGGCCAACGTCCTGACTTTC. The variable domain in full, completed from reference TRBV18 and TRBJ2-6, reads NAGVMQNPRHLVRRRGQEARLRCSPMKGHSHVYWYRQLPEEGLKFMVYLQKENIIDESGMPKERFSAEFPKEGPSILRIQQVVRGDSAAYFCASSPRDFQGANVLTFGAGSRLTVL.

V is TRBV5-1 and J is TRBJ2-5; the D is unclear. Germline assignment: CDR1 SGHRS and CDR2 YFSETQ. The CDR3 loop spans 14 amino acids. The ends were cut back, 2 bases at V and 2 bases at J, with 10 bases in the middle. The CDR3 sequence is CASSFGVLQETQYF. CDR3 sequence (DNA): TGCGCCAGCAGCTTCGGAGTACTTCAAGAGACCCAGTACTTC.

The chain employs TRBV12-3 or TRBV12-4 and TRBJ1-2; possibly TRBD1 for D (5 bases). The germline V and J ends were trimmed by 2 bases and 8 bases, with 9 bases remaining between them. The CDR3 spans 12 residues. CDR3 DNA: TGTGCCAGCAGTTTATTTGGGGCGGGCTACACCTTC. Translating gives CASSLFGAGYTF.

V usage is TRBV4-1 and J usage is TRBJ2-1; 7 bases align to TRBD2. Germline lookup yields CDR1 MGHRA and CDR2 YSYEKL. V lost 0 bases to trimming and J lost 9 bases; unmatched junction nucleotides: 8. The CDR3 spans 15 residues. Written as DNA, the CDR3 is TGCGCCAGCAGCCAAGATCTGGGGGGGGGAATTGAGCAGTTCTTC. It encodes CASSQDLGGGIEQFF.

The chain employs TRBV10-3 and TRBJ2-7, with D hard to call. CDR1 is ENHRY, CDR2 SYGVKD, per germline. V was shortened by 3 bases and J by 3 bases, with 3 bases between the two germline ends. The CDR3 consists of 11 residues. The CDR3 sequence is CAISDYYEQYF. The CDR3 DNA reads as TGTGCCATCAGTGATTACTACGAGCAGTACTTC.

This sequence joins TRBV3-1 (or the pseudogene TRBV3-2) and TRBJ1-1; 7 nucleotides line up with TRBD1. CDR3 length equals 14 residues. CDR1 and CDR2 (germline): LGHDT, YNNKEL (reference sequence). The V segment lost 4 bases and the J segment 7 bases; nucleotides outside the gene matches: 9. The CDR3 loop reads CASSLGRGAFEAFF. The CDR3 DNA is TGTGCCAGCAGCCTCGGCAGGGGGGCCTTTGAAGCTTTCTTT.

The rearrangement joins TRBV10-2 to TRBJ2-7, with TRBD2 matching over 8 bases. J gave up 6 bases and V 0 bases, and 7 bases lay outside the gene matches. Germline CDR1 is WSHSY and CDR2 is SAAADI. CDR3 size: 15 residues. The CDR3 DNA reads as TGCGCCAGCAGTGAGTCGGTCTCGGGGGGGCGCGAGCAGTACTTC. It is translated as CASSESVSGGREQYF.

V usage is TRBV4-1 and J usage is TRBJ1-6; D unclear. CDR3 length: 15 amino acids. Germline values: CDR1 MGHRA, CDR2 YSYEKL. Trimming pared 0 bases from V and 6 bases from J, leaving 9 bases between. The CDR3 DNA reads as TGCGCCAGCAGCCAAGATCGAACAGCTAATTCACCCCTCCACTTT. It yields the protein CASSQDRTANSPLHF.

The V call is TRBV5-8, the J call TRBJ2-3; D gene uncertain. Germline V gives CDR1 SGHTS, CDR2 YDEGEE. V was shortened by 2 bases and J by 3 bases, with 4 bases between the two germline ends. The CDR3 has 12 residues. The CDR3 nucleotides are TGTGCCAGCAGCTTTTTAACAGATACGCAGTATTTT. It yields the protein CASSFLTDTQYF.

V usage is TRBV4-3 and J usage is TRBJ1-2; D is unclear. V was cut by 1 base and J by 3 bases, with 9 bases left in between. Germline loops: CDR1 LGHNA, CDR2 YSLEER. The CDR3 runs to 14 residues. DNA of the CDR3: TGCGCCAGCAGCCAAGGAGGAGGGTACTATGGCTACACCTTC. Its translation: CASSQGGGYYGYTF.

Remarks on this clone: Other DNA sequences from this sample encode an identical CDR3 as well. The rearrangement links TRBV15 to TRBJ1-5; a weak D match, TRBD1 (5 bases). Germline assignment: CDR1 LNHNV and CDR2 YYDKDF (reference sequence). The CDR3 is 15 amino acids. V lost 0 bases and J lost 4, with 10 bases in between. CDR3 sequence reads: CATSRDPRGNQPQHF. For the CDR3, the DNA is TGTGCCACCAGCAGAGATCCACGGGGGAATCAGCCCCAGCATTTT.

This rearrangement joins TRBV9 to TRBJ2-5, with no clear D. V was pared by 3 bases and J by 4 bases, with 13 bases between. The V gene's germline CDR1 is SGDLS and CDR2 YYNGEE. This CDR3 is 14 amino acids long. CDR3 coding DNA: TGTGCCAGCAGCGGGCACTATAGTGGAGAGACCCAGTACTTC. It translates to CASSGHYSGETQYF. Looking up the rest from reference TRBV9 and TRBJ2-5 gives the full variable domain: DSGVTQTPKHLITATGQRVTLRCSPRSGDLSVYWYQQSLDQGLQFLIQYYNGEERAKGNILERFSAQQFPDLHSELNLSSLELGDSALYFCASSGHYSGETQYFGPGTRLLVL.